These 27 T cell receptor beta chains share one sample of origin, sequenced in a study of cytomegalovirus exposure and HLA in healthy donors. Primers: 60 Vbeta forward and 13 Jbeta reverse. Assay: immunoSEQ multiplex PCR; the TCRdb copy retains only in-frame clones and omits some. Among about 180,000 clones, 75% to 90% were seen once, and the ten largest hold 0.95% to 1.5%. The material sequenced was PBMCs. Receptors originate from a boy aged 2-15 years in good health and CMV-seronegative.

The table lists this clone with a count of one. The chain links TRBV2 to TRBJ2-5; D might be TRBD1 (7 bases). Between the trimmed V and J ends, which lost 6 bases and 2 bases, there was a span of 19 bases. The CDR3 is 16 residues long. The germline V gene encodes CDR1 SNHLY and CDR2 FYNNEI. Here the CDR3 DNA reads TGTGCCAGCAGCCTTCCACGCGCAGGGGGGCAAGAGACCCAGTACTTC. Its protein product is CASSLPRAGGQETQYF.

The V and J genes are TRBV2 and TRBJ2-2; perhaps TRBD2 as D (5 bases). The germline gives CDR1 SNHLY, CDR2 FYNNEI. Between the trimmed V and J ends, which lost 7 bases and 4 bases, there was a span of 16 bases. The CDR3 runs to 15 residues. CDR3 bases: TGTGCCAGCAAGAAGGAGGTGGACGCCACCGGGGAGCTGTTTTTT. It specifies CASKKEVDATGELFF.

This rearrangement joins TRBV7-8 to TRBJ2-1; 13 bases line up with TRBD2. Germline assignment: CDR1 SGHVS and CDR2 FQNEAQ. This CDR3 region has 17 residues. Unmatched junction bases numbered 9, after V lost 1 base and J lost 9 bases. This CDR3 is CASSLELAGGTYGEQFF. DNA for the CDR3: TGTGCCAGCAGCTTAGAACTAGCGGGAGGGACCTACGGTGAGCAGTTCTTC.

This rearrangement joins TRBV30 to TRBJ1-3; TRBD1 agrees at 10 bases. CDR3 length: 14 amino acids. Trimming took 3 bases from V and 8 from J; bases not matched to a gene: 7. The germline V gene has CDR1 GTSNPN and CDR2 SVGIG (reference sequence). The CDR3, as DNA: TGTGCCTGGAGCCACGGACAGGGGGATCACACCATATATTTT. Its protein is CAWSHGQGDHTIYF.

The V and J genes are TRBV7-2 and TRBJ2-5; D may be TRBD1 (6 bases). CDR1 and CDR2 from the germline V gene are SGHTA and FQGNSA. The V end was cut by 5 bases, the J end by 0 bases, with 10 bases between. The CDR3 contains 14 residues. The CDR3, as DNA: TGTGCCAGCAGCCGTGGGGACAACCAAGAGACCCAGTACTTC. Its protein product is CASSRGDNQETQYF.

The chain joins TRBV4-3 to TRBJ1-1; tentatively, D is TRBD1 (6 bases). This CDR3 contains 16 residues. V dropped 3 bases and J dropped 1 base, with 15 bases sitting between them. Germline V CDR1 and CDR2: LGHNA, YSLEER. The CDR3 sequence: CASSHRFVGGNTEAFF. The DNA of the CDR3 is TGCGCCAGCAGCCACCGGTTCGTAGGGGGGAACACTGAAGCTTTCTTT.

CDR3 residues: CASSPRGGPLNEQFF. The CDR3 DNA follows: TGCGCCAGCAGCCCGCGGGGGGGCCCTTTGAATGAGCAGTTCTTC. This chain links TRBV4-3 with TRBJ2-1; TRBD2 agrees at 9 bases. CDR3 size: 15 residues. CDR1 LGHNA and CDR2 YSLEER come from the germline V gene. The V segment lost 4 bases and the J segment 7 bases; nucleotides outside the gene matches: 8.

This chain links TRBV6-6 with TRBJ2-1, with TRBD2 matching 8 bases. The CDR3 has 16 residues. Germline values: CDR1 MNHNY, CDR2 SVGAGI (reference sequence). V shed 5 bases, J shed 3 bases, and the junction held 9 bases outside the gene matches. The CDR3 is CASSRGGLAGYNEQFF. CDR3 DNA sequence: TGTGCCAGCAGTCGCGGCGGGCTAGCGGGCTACAATGAGCAGTTCTTC.

The chain couples TRBV27 to TRBJ2-5; 7 bases align to TRBD1. CDR3 length equals 15 residues. Germline V gene lookup returns CDR1 MNHEY and CDR2 SMNVEV (reference sequence). Trimming at V came to 8 bases and at J to 8 bases, leaving 17 bases not matched to a gene. The CDR3 nucleotides are TGTGCCAGCTATACGACTCACAGGGGCCTAGGCACCCAGTACTTC. Translating it yields CASYTTHRGLGTQYF.

This chain links TRBV11-2 with TRBJ2-7, with D possibly being TRBD2 (5 bases). V was trimmed by 3 bases and J by 4 bases, leaving 16 bases between them. This CDR3 spans 15 amino acids. Germline lookup yields CDR1 SGHAT and CDR2 FQNNGV. The CDR3 is CASSFGELMRYEQYF. The DNA of the CDR3 is TGTGCCAGCAGCTTCGGGGAGCTTATGAGGTACGAGCAGTACTTC.

A word on this clone: The germline gene is not matched at one end of the junction; a read error may be the cause. The chain has TRBV7-2 and TRBJ2-1; 12 positions agree with TRBD2. CDR1 is SGHTA, CDR2 FQGNSA, per germline. The CDR3 has 18 residues. The CDR3 DNA sequence: TGTGCCAGCAGCTTGTGGACTAGCGGGACCTCTTCCTTCAATGAGCAGTTCTTC. Its protein product is CASSLWTSGTSSFNEQFF.

The chain combines TRBV9 with TRBJ1-1; D might be TRBD1 (5 bases). Trimming cost V 0 bases and J 3 bases, with 18 bases left between them. Germline lookup yields CDR1 SGDLS and CDR2 YYNGEE. This CDR3 comprises 17 residues. The CDR3 spells CASSVGGGVSWDTEAFF. The CDR3 DNA sequence: TGTGCCAGCAGCGTAGGTGGGGGGGTGTCCTGGGACACTGAAGCTTTCTTT. The full variable domain, with the rest looked up from reference TRBV9 and TRBJ1-1, is DSGVTQTPKHLITATGQRVTLRCSPRSGDLSVYWYQQSLDQGLQFLIQYYNGEERAKGNILERFSAQQFPDLHSELNLSSLELGDSALYFCASSVGGGVSWDTEAFFGQGTRLTVV.

The chain is built from TRBV5-4 and TRBJ2-5; D may be TRBD1 (5 bases). This CDR3 is built from 14 residues. V dropped 5 bases and J dropped 2 bases, with 13 bases sitting between them. Germline V CDR1 and CDR2: SGHNT, YYREEE (reference sequence). The CDR3 protein is CASRDNLDQETQYF. The CDR3 nucleotides read TGTGCCAGCAGGGACAACTTAGATCAAGAGACCCAGTACTTC.

The rearrangement joins TRBV9 to TRBJ1-1; no clear D. The V gene's germline CDR1 is SGDLS and CDR2 YYNGEE. The CDR3 is 15 residues long. Deletions cut 0 bases from V and 5 bases from J, with 14 bases between. The CDR3 sequence is CASSVGPEGGTEAFF. The CDR3 DNA is TGTGCCAGCAGCGTAGGCCCCGAGGGAGGGACTGAAGCTTTCTTT.

This chain links TRBV7-9 with TRBJ1-5, with D maybe TRBD1 (6 bases). The length of the CDR3 is 14 residues. With 3 bases removed from V and 5 bases from J, the gap between germline ends came to 11 bases. Germline lookup yields CDR1 SEHNR and CDR2 FQNEAQ (reference sequence). This CDR3 reads CASSFGTGHQPQHF. As DNA, the CDR3 is TGTGCCAGCAGCTTCGGTACAGGGCATCAGCCCCAGCATTTT.

This clone appeared a single time. Other DNA sequences in the same sample also yield this CDR3. J is TRBJ2-3 and V is TRBV6-5; the D gene is possibly TRBD1 (6 bases). Trimming pared 2 bases from V and 1 base from J, leaving 10 bases between. This CDR3 is built from 15 residues. Germline lookup yields CDR1 MNHEY and CDR2 SVGAGI. The chain's CDR3 is CASSYGGVGTDTQYF. DNA of the CDR3: TGTGCCAGCAGTTACGGGGGCGTCGGCACAGATACGCAGTATTTT.

This chain uses TRBV27 with TRBJ1-2; D unclear. The CDR3 has 12 amino acids. V was clipped by 6 bases and J by 7 bases, with 12 bases between them. Germline values: CDR1 MNHEY, CDR2 SMNVEV (reference sequence). CDR3: CASRVPGAGYTF. As DNA, the CDR3 is TGTGCCAGCAGAGTTCCGGGAGCTGGCTACACCTTC.

The V gene is TRBV19, the J gene TRBJ1-6; D is ambiguous. Trimming took off 3 bases at V and 8 bases at J, with 8 bases between the two ends. The CDR3 length is 13 residues. Germline V CDR1 and CDR2: LNHDA, SQIVND (reference sequence). The CDR3 coding sequence is TGTGCCAGTAGTATTGGGAGGGATTCACCCCTCCACTTT. Encoded protein: CASSIGRDSPLHF.

This clone was recorded only once. The chain has TRBV13 and TRBJ2-5; 16 bases align to TRBD2. In germline, CDR1 is PRHDT, CDR2 FYEKMQ (reference sequence). Trimming took 5 bases from V and 4 from J; bases not matched to a gene: 10. The CDR3 contains 18 residues. The CDR3 protein is CASSLGTSGGARGETQYF. The DNA of the CDR3 is TGTGCCAGCAGCCTCGGGACTAGCGGGGGGGCACGAGGAGAGACCCAGTACTTC. The variable domain in full, with the rest retrieved from reference TRBV13 and TRBJ2-5, is AAGVIQSPRHLIKEKRETATLKCYPIPRHDTVYWYQQGPGQDPQFLISFYEKMQSDKGSIPDRFSAQQFSDYHSELNMSSLELGDSALYFCASSLGTSGGARGETQYFGPGTRLLVL.

This CDR3 reads CASSLQGMTEAFF. CDR3 DNA sequence: TGTGCCAGCAGTCTCCAGGGGATGACTGAAGCTTTCTTT. V usage is TRBV7-2 and J usage is TRBJ1-1; tentative D call: TRBD1 (6 bases). Looked up from germline, CDR1 is SGHTA and CDR2 is FQGNSA. The V end lost 6 bases, the J end lost 5 bases, and 13 bases lay between the germline ends. CDR3 length: 13 amino acids.

CDR3 in DNA: TGTGCCAGCAGCCCCCAGGGTCTATTTGAAGCTTTCTTT. Its protein product is CASSPQGLFEAFF. This chain uses TRBV5-5 with TRBJ1-1, with D possibly being TRBD1 (5 bases). The CDR3 consists of 13 residues. Trimming took 4 bases from V and 7 from J, leaving 14 bases between them. Germline CDR1 and CDR2: SGHKS and YYEKEE (reference sequence).

In nucleotides, the CDR3 is TGTGCCAGTAGGCCCGGGACAAGCTCTGGGGCCAACGTCCTGACTTTC. Protein product: CASRPGTSSGANVLTF. This chain uses TRBV19 with TRBJ2-6; tentative D call: TRBD1 (6 bases). CDR3 length: 16 amino acids. Per the germline V gene, CDR1 is LNHDA and CDR2 is SQIVND (reference sequence). Trimming removed 6 bases from V and 0 bases from J, with 12 bases in between.

The CDR3 reads CASSYRGYNQPQHF. Written as DNA, the CDR3 is TGTGCCAGCAGTTACAGAGGGTACAATCAGCCCCAGCATTTT. The chain employs TRBV6-5 and TRBJ1-5; D unclear. The ends were cut back, 2 bases at V and 3 bases at J, with 8 bases in the middle. The germline V gene encodes CDR1 MNHEY and CDR2 SVGAGI. The CDR3 contains 14 residues.

On this clone: A junction boundary mismatches the germline segment, possibly from a read error. The chain employs TRBV7-7 and TRBJ2-1, with 9 bases matching TRBD1. Germline V gene lookup returns CDR1 SSHAT and CDR2 FNYEAQ (reference sequence). The CDR3 extends over 14 amino acids. The CDR3 loop is CASSAGQGSGEQFF. DNA of the CDR3: TGTGCTAGCAGTGCGGGACAGGGTTCGGGTGAGCAGTTCTTC.

This chain uses TRBV5-1 with TRBJ2-3; 10 nucleotides align to TRBD2. Looked up from germline, CDR1 is SGHRS and CDR2 is YFSETQ. The V segment lost 3 bases and the J segment 3 bases; nucleotides outside the gene matches: 16. CDR3 length: 19 amino acids. The CDR3 nucleotides read TGCGCCAGCAGCTGGATAAGCGGGGGGGCCGGGATTAGAACAGATACGCAGTATTTT. Translation: CASSWISGGAGIRTDTQYF.

V and J are TRBV19 and TRBJ1-1; D unclear. Germline CDR1 LNHDA, CDR2 SQIVND (reference sequence). The V gene lost 6 bases and the J gene lost 0 bases, with 11 bases spanning the gap. The CDR3 length is 14 residues. This CDR3 is CASRRRELNTEAFF. The CDR3 DNA sequence: TGTGCCAGTAGGAGACGGGAACTGAACACTGAAGCTTTCTTT.

The rearrangement links TRBV19 to TRBJ2-5, with D unclear. The CDR3 totals 13 residues. Germline CDR1 and CDR2: LNHDA and SQIVND (reference sequence). V dropped 10 bases and J dropped 4 bases, with 16 bases sitting between them. CDR3 residues: CAISGSLSETQYF. Written as DNA, the CDR3 is TGTGCCATCAGTGGTAGCCTTTCAGAGACCCAGTACTTC.